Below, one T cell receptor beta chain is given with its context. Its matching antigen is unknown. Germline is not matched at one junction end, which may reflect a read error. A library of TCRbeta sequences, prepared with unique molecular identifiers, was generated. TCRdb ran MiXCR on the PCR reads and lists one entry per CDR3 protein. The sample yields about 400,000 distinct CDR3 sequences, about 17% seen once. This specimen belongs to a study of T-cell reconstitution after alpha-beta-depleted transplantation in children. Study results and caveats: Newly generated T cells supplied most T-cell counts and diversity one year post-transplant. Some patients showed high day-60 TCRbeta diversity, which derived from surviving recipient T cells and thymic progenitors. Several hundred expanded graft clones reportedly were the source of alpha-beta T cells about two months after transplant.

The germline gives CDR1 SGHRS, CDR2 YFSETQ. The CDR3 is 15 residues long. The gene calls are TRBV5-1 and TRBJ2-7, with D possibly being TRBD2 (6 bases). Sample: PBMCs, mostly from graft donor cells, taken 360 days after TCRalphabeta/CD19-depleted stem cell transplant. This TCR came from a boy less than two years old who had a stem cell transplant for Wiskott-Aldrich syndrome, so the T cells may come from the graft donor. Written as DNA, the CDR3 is TGCGCCAGCAGCTACCGCTTAGCGGACCCCTACAAGCAGTACTTC. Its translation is CASSYRLADPYKQYF.